This T cell receptor (beta chain) emerged from a study of vaccination effects on CD4 cells after COVID-19. Germline CDR1 and CDR2: SNHLY and FYNNEI. Trimming left V 4 bases short and J 1 base short, with 18 bases between. The CDR3 totals 17 residues. Antigen-specific CD4+ T cells were expanded (with viral peptide pools) by the ViraFEST assay ahead of sequencing. After less than 11 days in culture, the CD4+ T cells were isolated. Of note for this clone: The antigen is not known.

Sequenced by immunoSEQ multiplex PCR; TCRdb stores in-frame clones only, minus some. The sample holds over 55,000 clones, around 81% seen once. This chain uses TRBV2 with TRBJ2-3, with D maybe TRBD1 (6 bases). This sequence originates from a human donor who received a COVID-19 vaccine. Sample: CD4+ T cells from PBMCs cultured with HCoV-229E spike peptides, taken before COVID-19 vaccination. The CDR3: CASSVIYRALGTDTQYF. The CDR3 DNA follows: TGTGCCAGCAGTGTAATCTACAGGGCCCTAGGCACAGATACGCAGTATTTT.